This T cell receptor (beta chain) emerged from a study of T cells in Graves' hyperthyroidism and ophthalmopathy (dated by TCRdb to between 2017 and 2020). Regarding the research as a whole: Peripheral blood samples were taken at initial diagnosis, before any treatment was given. Once sampling was done, hyperthyroidism patients were given methimazole at a starting dose of 30 mg daily, whereas ophthalmopathy patients were given high-dose intravenous methylprednisolone. In addition, the study compared T-cell repertoires in thyroid tissue and in blood from roughly 6 Graves' hyperthyroidism patients. TCR V-J signatures able to tell the groups apart were searched for in a discovery cohort of more than 90 patients, of whom roughly 42 had Graves' ophthalmopathy and 55 to 60 had stable Graves' hyperthyroidism. An independent validation cohort of 18 to 20 hyperthyroidism patients and approximately 15 patients who later progressed to ophthalmopathy tested prospective prediction of ophthalmopathy. According to the paper, TCR Vbeta CDR3 sequencing was carried out on more than 120 peripheral blood samples, which came from fewer than 50 ophthalmopathy, some 73 hyperthyroidism and some 17 progressor patients. The 100 discovery patients were divided at random into training and test sets in a 7:3 ratio.

General study outcomes and caveats: Ophthalmopathy was separated from stable hyperthyroidism by a 13 V-J signature model, with approximately 90% sensitivity and 81% to 82% specificity obtained in cross-validation and 80%/75% obtained in testing. Sample size was not statistically predetermined, and investigators were not blinded to group allocation. Blood samples also contained most of the expanded thyroid clonotypes (frequency above 0.001), which suggests that blood repertoires may reflect thyroid immune responses. In validation, the model predicted progression to ophthalmopathy a median of roughly 6.2 months before onset, with approximately 71% sensitivity and about 72% specificity.

Moderately to severely active disease, a Clinical Activity Score of at least 3, a NOSPECS grade of at least 4, and a duration under 3 months were present in ophthalmopathy patients. Any patient with an uncontrolled infection, another autoimmune disease, pregnancy or lactation was excluded. Diagnoses were based on clinical symptoms, serum thyroxine and TRAb, thyroid ultrasound and orbital computed tomography. PBMCs were separated from under 12 ml of fresh peripheral blood using Ficoll-Paque density gradient centrifugation. Total RNA was extracted with Trizol reagent, and quality was checked on an Agilent 2100 Bioanalyzer. This clonotype was detected many times. Its antigen remains unidentified. Base qualities are not provided; no much larger clone lies one nucleotide away. The TCR beta CDR3 regions were amplified from the RNA transcripts. For the first round of RT-PCR on the TCR CDR3, the HTBI primer set was used together with the Qiagen OneStep RT-PCR kit. Libraries were constructed in a second round of multiplex PCR, after which size selection and purification were performed. Sequencing of the libraries was done on an Illumina HiSeq2000 using paired-end 100 bp reads. As for how the authors treated the data: SOAPnuke was used to process the raw data, removing reads that contained adapters or uncalled bases, had a mean Phred below 15, or lacked an exact match to the constant primer or identifier. COPE v1.2.5 was used to merge the high-quality paired reads, and each unique nucleotide sequence was defined as a clonotype. MiTCR v1.1 was used to align clonotypes to the IMGT TRBV, TRBD and TRBJ reference segments. The analysis was restricted to V-J combinations with a frequency above 0.0001, which together covered around 99% of the repertoires. A TCS score was defined as the ratio of F50 (clonal expansion) to E x V (chaos), with BLOSUM62-based TCRdist applied between CDR3 peptides within each V-J. Welch's t-statistics and random forest reduced 450 to 600 V-J features to about 13, which were used in a naive Bayes classifier (R e1071). TCRdb redid the processing of the public reads, applying fastp at Q25 and MiXCR, and retained in-frame beta chains. CDR3 protein sequences are deduplicated, and each keeps its most common genes and DNA. The V and J calls were determined by TCRdb, not by the authors. In this sample the table shows 250,000 or so distinct CDR3 sequences, around 15% of which occur a single time. The biggest ten clones account for about 30% of the sample.

Including the terminal cysteine and phenylalanine, the CDR3 comprises 15 residues. Solely the CDR3 DNA is kept, with 45 bases framed from the first base. The germline V gene encodes CDR1 SGHRS and CDR2 YFSETQ. V is clipped by 2 bases and J by 5 bases, and the sequence between their germline boundaries is 14 bases long. The sequence joins TRBV5-1 to TRBJ2-1; D gene: possibly TRBD1, on 5 matching bases. Sequencing input: blood. The sequence derives from a woman under 30 with Graves' ophthalmopathy. The DNA sequence is given as TGCGCCAGCAGCTTCGTCTATAGGGGTAACAATGAGCAGTTCTTC. Translated, it gives CASSFVYRGNNEQFF.